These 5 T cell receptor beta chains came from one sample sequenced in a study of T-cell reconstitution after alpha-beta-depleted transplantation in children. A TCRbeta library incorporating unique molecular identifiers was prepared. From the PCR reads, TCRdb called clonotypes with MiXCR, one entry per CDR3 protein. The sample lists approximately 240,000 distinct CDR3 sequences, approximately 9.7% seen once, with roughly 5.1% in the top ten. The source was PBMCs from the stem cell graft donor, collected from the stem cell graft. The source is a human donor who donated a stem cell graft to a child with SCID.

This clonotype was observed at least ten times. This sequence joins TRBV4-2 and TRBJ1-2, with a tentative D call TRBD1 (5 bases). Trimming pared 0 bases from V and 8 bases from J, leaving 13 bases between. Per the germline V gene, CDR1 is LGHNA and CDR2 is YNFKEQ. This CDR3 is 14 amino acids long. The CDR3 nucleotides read TGTGCCAGCAGCCAAGATCTGGGGCGAGGGGGCTACACCTTC. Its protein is CASSQDLGRGGYTF.

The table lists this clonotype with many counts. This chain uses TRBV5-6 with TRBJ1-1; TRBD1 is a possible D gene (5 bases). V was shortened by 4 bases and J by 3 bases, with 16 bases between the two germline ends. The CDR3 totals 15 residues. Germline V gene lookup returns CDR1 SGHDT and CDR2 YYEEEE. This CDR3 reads CASSTPGRADTEAFF. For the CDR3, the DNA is TGTGCCAGCAGCACCCCAGGGAGGGCCGACACTGAAGCTTTCTTT.

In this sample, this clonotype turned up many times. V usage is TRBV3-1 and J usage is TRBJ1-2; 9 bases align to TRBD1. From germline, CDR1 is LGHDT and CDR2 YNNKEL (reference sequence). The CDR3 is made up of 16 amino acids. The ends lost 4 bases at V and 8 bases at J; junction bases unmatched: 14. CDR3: CASSPPLADRGEGYTF. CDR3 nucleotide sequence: TGTGCCAGCAGCCCACCGTTGGCCGACAGGGGGGAGGGCTACACCTTC.

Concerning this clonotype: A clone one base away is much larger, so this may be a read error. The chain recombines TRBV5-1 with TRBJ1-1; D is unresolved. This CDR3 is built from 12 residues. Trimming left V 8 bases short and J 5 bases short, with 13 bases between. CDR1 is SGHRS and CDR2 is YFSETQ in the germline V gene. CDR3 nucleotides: TGCGCCAGGAGCCGGGAAGGGACTGAAGCTTTCTTT. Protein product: CARSREGTEAFF. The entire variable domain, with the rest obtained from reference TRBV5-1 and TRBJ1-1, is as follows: KAGVTQTPRYLIKTRGQQVTLSCSPISGHRSVSWYQQTPGQGLQFLFEYFSETQRNKGNFPGRFSGRQFSNSRSEMNVSTLELGDSALYLCARSREGTEAFFGQGTRLTVV.

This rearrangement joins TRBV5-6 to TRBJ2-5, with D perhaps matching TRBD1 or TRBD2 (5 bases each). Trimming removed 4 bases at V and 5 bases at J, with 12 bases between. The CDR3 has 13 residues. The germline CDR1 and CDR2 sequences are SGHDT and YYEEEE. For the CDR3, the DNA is TGTGCCAGCAGCATCGGGACCGGGGAGACCCAGTACTTC. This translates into CASSIGTGETQYF.